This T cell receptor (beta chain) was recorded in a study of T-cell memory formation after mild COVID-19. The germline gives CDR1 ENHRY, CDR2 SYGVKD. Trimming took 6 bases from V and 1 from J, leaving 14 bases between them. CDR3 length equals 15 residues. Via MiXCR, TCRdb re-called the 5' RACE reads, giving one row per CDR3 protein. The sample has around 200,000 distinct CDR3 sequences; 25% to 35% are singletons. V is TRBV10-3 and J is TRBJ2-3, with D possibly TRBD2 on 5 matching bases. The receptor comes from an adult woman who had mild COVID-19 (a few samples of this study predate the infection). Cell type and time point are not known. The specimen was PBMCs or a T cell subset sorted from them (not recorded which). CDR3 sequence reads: CAISKDSGGTDTQYF. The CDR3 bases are TGTGCCATCAGCAAGGACTCCGGCGGCACAGATACGCAGTATTTT.